This T cell receptor beta chain was sequenced for a study of Ad26.COV2.S vaccination and SARS-CoV-2 variants. Study outcomes and limitations: Vaccine and placebo recipients had comparable breadth of non-spike TCRs.

Treatment of the sample: roughly 18 received Ad26.COV2.S at low or high dose, single or two shots; a few received placebo; per-sample allocation not given. Repertoires come from day 63 after the first vaccine or placebo injection. SARS-CoV-2 spike from the Wuhan strain was encoded by the vaccine, an Ad26 vector. Produced via immunoSEQ multiplex PCR; TCRdb's table is partial and in-frame only. The data hold 350,000 to 500,000 clones, with approximately 89% observed a single time. J lost 7 bases, V lost 3 bases, and 5 bases had no gene match. The CDR3 totals 15 residues. Germline V gene data show CDR1 as LNHNV and CDR2 as YYDKDF (reference sequence). To note about this clone: What it binds is not known.

The chain couples TRBV15 to TRBJ2-1; 11 bases are a match to TRBD2. This TCR was sampled from a person between 18 and 65 years old who received the Ad26.COV2.S COVID-19 vaccine or a placebo. The sample consisted of peripheral blood, taken in a trial of Ad26.COV2.S vaccine versus placebo. The chain's CDR3 is CATSRILAGGNEQFF. CDR3 in DNA: TGTGCCACCAGCAGGATTCTAGCGGGAGGTAATGAGCAGTTCTTC.